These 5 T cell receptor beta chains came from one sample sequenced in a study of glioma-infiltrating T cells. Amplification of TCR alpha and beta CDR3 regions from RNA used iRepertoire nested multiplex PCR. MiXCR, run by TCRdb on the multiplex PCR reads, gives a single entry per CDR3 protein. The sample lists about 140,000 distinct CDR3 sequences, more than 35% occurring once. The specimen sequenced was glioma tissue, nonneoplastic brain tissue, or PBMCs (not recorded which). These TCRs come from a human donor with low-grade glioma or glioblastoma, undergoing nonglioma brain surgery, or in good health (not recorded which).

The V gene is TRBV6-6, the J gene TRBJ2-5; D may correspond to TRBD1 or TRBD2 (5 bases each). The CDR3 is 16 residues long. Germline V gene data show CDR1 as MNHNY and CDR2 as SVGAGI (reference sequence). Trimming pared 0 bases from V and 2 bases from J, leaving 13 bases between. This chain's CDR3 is CASSYSSRDPQETQYF. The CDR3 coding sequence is TGTGCCAGCAGTTACTCGAGCCGGGACCCTCAAGAGACCCAGTACTTC.

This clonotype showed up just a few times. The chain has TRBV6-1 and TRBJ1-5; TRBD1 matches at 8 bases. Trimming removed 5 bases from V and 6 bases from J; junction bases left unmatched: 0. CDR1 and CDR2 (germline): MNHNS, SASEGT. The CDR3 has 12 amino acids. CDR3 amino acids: CASSQGAQPQHF. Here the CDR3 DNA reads TGTGCCAGCAGTCAGGGGGCTCAGCCCCAGCATTTT.

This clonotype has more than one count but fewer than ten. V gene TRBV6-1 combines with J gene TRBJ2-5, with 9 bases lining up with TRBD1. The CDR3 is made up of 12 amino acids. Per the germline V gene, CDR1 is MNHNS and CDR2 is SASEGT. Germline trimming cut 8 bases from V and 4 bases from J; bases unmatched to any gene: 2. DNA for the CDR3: TGTGCCAGCGACAGGGGGGGAGAGACCCAGTACTTC. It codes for CASDRGGETQYF.

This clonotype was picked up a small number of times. The CDR3 region has the DNA TGTGCCAGCAGCTTAGCGGGGGGCTACTACAATGAGCAGTTCTTC. Translated, it gives CASSLAGGYYNEQFF. The chain carries TRBV7-6 and TRBJ2-1, with D perhaps given as TRBD1 or TRBD2 (6 bases each). This CDR3 comprises 15 residues. V was clipped by 0 bases and J by 3 bases, with 9 bases between them. The germline V gene has CDR1 SGHVS and CDR2 FNYEAQ.

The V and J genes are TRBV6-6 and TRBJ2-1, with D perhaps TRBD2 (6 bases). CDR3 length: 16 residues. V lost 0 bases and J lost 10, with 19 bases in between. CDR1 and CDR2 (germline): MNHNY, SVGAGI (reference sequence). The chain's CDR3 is CASSYSIGTGGHEQFF. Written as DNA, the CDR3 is TGTGCCAGCAGTTACTCGATAGGGACTGGAGGGCACGAGCAGTTCTTC.